This record looks at one T cell receptor beta chain sequence and its context. Its cognate antigen is unknown. This entry comes from a study of response to subunit inactivated influenza vaccine. General study results and limits: With each seasonal influenza vaccination, the authors suggested, few new T cells are recruited.

TCRdb reanalysed the RT-PCR reads using MiXCR and keeps one entry per CDR3 protein. The table includes about 780,000 distinct CDR3 sequences, approximately 18% detected once. Trimming removed 6 bases at V and 13 bases at J, with 13 bases between. Germline values: CDR1 MDHEN, CDR2 SYDVKM. The CDR3 runs 11 residues. The input for sequencing was PBMCs from blood, taken around 5 days after vaccination. V gene TRBV28 combines with J gene TRBJ2-1; D is perhaps TRBD2 (5 bases). This clonotype was obtained from a man in his fifties or sixties who received an inactivated influenza vaccine. CDR3 nucleotide sequence: TGTGCCAGCAGCCTTTTGGGAGCTCAGTTCTTC. The encoded protein is CASSLLGAQFF.